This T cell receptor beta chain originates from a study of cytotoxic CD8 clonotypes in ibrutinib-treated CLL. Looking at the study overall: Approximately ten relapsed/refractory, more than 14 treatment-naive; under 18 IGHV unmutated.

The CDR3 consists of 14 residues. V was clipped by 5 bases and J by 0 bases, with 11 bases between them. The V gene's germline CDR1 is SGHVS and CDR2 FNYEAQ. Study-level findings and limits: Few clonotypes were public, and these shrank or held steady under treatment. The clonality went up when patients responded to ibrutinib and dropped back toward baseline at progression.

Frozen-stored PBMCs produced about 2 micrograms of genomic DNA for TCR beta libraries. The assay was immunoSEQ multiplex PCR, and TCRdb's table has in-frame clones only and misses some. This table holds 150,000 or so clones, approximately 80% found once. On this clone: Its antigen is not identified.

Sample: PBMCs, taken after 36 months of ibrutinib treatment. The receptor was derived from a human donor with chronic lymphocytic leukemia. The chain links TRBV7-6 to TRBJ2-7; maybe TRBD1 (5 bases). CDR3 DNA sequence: TGTGCCAGCAGCCTCACAGGTATCTCCTACGAGCAGTACTTC. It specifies CASSLTGISYEQYF.